The 5 T cell receptor beta chains in this list originate from one sample, sequenced in a study of blood T cell repertoires in COVID-19. Some clones are missing from TCRdb's copy, which holds only in-frame ones; the method was immunoSEQ multiplex PCR. The sample lists 280,000 or so clones, roughly 86% occurring once. The sequenced sample consisted of PBMCs or T cells enriched from blood (not recorded which). These receptor sequences come from a woman aged 45-65 years who had been exposed to COVID-19.

This clone turned up a few times. V usage is TRBV19 and J usage is TRBJ2-2, with TRBD1 matching over 7 bases. The CDR3 sequence is 15 residues long. Germline values: CDR1 LNHDA, CDR2 SQIVND (reference sequence). Trimming removed 8 bases from V and 4 bases from J; junction bases left unmatched: 10. In DNA form, the CDR3 reads TGTGCCAGTTCCCTGACGACAGGGTTCACCGGGGAGCTGTTTTTT. Translating it yields CASSLTTGFTGELFF.

Of note for this clone: Mismatch with germline at one junction end may stem from a read error. The chain combines TRBV15 with TRBJ2-7, with TRBD1 matching over 7 bases. The CDR3 loop spans 17 amino acids. Per the germline V gene, CDR1 is LNHNV and CDR2 is YYDKDF (reference sequence). Here the CDR3 reads CATSRDPDREFSCEQYF. The DNA for the CDR3 is TGTGCCACCAGCAGAGATCCTGACAGGGAATTCTCCTGCGAGCAGTACTTC.

The rearrangement joins TRBV18 to TRBJ1-6, with TRBD1 matching over 8 bases. Germline V CDR1 and CDR2: KGHSH, LQKENI. CDR3 size: 16 residues. Germline trimming cut 0 bases from V and 9 bases from J; bases unmatched to any gene: 7. The CDR3 bases are TGTGCCAGCTCACCACCGTTTCAGGACAGGGCTTCACCCCTCCACTTT. Translated, it gives CASSPPFQDRASPLHF. Full variable domain (missing parts from reference TRBV18 and TRBJ1-6): NAGVMQNPRHLVRRRGQEARLRCSPMKGHSHVYWYRQLPEEGLKFMVYLQKENIIDESGMPKERFSAEFPKEGPSILRIQQVVRGDSAAYFCASSPPFQDRASPLHFGNGTRLTVT.

The chain couples TRBV21-1 to TRBJ1-4; no DNA check was done on the table's D call, TRBD1. TRBV21-1 is a known pseudogene. The CDR3 length is 16 residues. CDR3: CASSKAGQGAWEKLFF. The CDR3 bases are TGTGCCAGCAGCAAAGCGGGACAGGGGGCATGGGAAAAACTGTTTTTT.

The chain has TRBV19 and TRBJ1-6; 7 nucleotides match TRBD1. This CDR3 comprises 15 residues. Germline V lookup: CDR1 LNHDA, CDR2 SQIVND (reference sequence). With V trimmed by 6 bases and J by 6 bases, 8 bases remained unmatched. The CDR3 reads CASRHTGQTNSPLHF. DNA of the CDR3: TGTGCCAGTAGGCATACGGGACAGACTAATTCACCCCTCCACTTT.